The next 15 T cell receptor beta chains were all read from a single sample in a study of cytomegalovirus exposure and HLA in healthy donors. The PCR employed 60 Vbeta primers together with 13 Jbeta primers. Some clones are missing from TCRdb's copy, which holds only in-frame ones; the method was immunoSEQ multiplex PCR. This table has about 59,000 clones, about 81% appearing once. The sample taken for sequencing was PBMCs. The receptors originated from a man aged 30-40 years in good health and CMV-seropositive.

This clone appeared a few times. The CDR3 nucleotides are TGTGCCAGCAGCCATCTCCCGGGACAGGGGGGCCACGAGCAGTACTTC. It specifies CASSHLPGQGGHEQYF. V usage is TRBV4-2 and J usage is TRBJ2-7; 11 positions agree with TRBD1. The length of the CDR3 is 16 residues. V shed 3 bases and J 5 bases; nucleotides not matched to a gene: 9. The germline CDR1 and CDR2 sequences are LGHNA and YNFKEQ.

A note on this clone: Other DNA variants within this sample encode the same CDR3. The rearrangement uses TRBV6-5 and TRBJ1-3; D is undetermined. Trimming took off 0 bases at V and 4 bases at J, with 10 bases between the two ends. This CDR3 contains 15 residues. Germline CDR1 MNHEY, CDR2 SVGAGI. The CDR3 bases are TGTGCCAGCAGTTACTCGACGTCGGGGGGAAACACCATATATTTT. It is translated as CASSYSTSGGNTIYF.

The chain couples TRBV6-5 to TRBJ1-1, with D unresolved. The CDR3 is 14 residues long. V lost 0 bases to trimming and J lost 6 bases, with 11 bases between them. CDR1 and CDR2 from the germline V gene are MNHEY and SVGAGI. CDR3 in amino acids: CASSYSSGGAEAFF. The CDR3 nucleotides are TGTGCCAGCAGTTACTCATCAGGTGGCGCTGAAGCTTTCTTT.

Notes on this clone: Other DNA sequences in the sample encode the same CDR3. The V and J genes are TRBV5-1 and TRBJ1-4, with D unresolved. The CDR3 loop spans 16 amino acids. The V end was cut by 0 bases, the J end by 0 bases, with 9 bases between. Germline V CDR1 and CDR2: SGHRS, YFSETQ. The CDR3 protein is CASSLGDIATNEKLFF. The CDR3 bases are TGCGCCAGCAGCTTGGGAGATATTGCAACTAATGAAAAACTGTTTTTT.

The genes are TRBV4-1 and TRBJ1-5; TRBD1 matches 8 bases. With V trimmed by 5 bases and J by 0 bases, 9 bases remained unmatched. Germline V lookup: CDR1 MGHRA, CDR2 YSYEKL. The CDR3 loop spans 17 amino acids. DNA of the CDR3: TGCGCCAGCAGCGTCGGGACAGGCACTTATAGCAATCAGCCCCAGCATTTT. Residues: CASSVGTGTYSNQPQHF.

The chain carries TRBV30 and TRBJ2-3; TRBD2 matches 9 bases. The CDR3 loop spans 15 amino acids. The V gene end was trimmed by 4 bases and the J gene end by 1 base; junction bases not matched to a gene: 6. Germline V CDR1 and CDR2: GTSNPN, SVGIG (reference sequence). The CDR3 region is CAWTPGLAGTDTQYF. For the CDR3, the DNA is TGTGCCTGGACCCCGGGACTAGCCGGCACAGATACGCAGTATTTT.

This clone was counted only a few times. The chain uses TRBV21-1 and TRBJ2-6; the table assigns TRBD2, which was not confirmed against the DNA. TRBV21-1 is flagged as a pseudogene. The CDR3 covers 17 residues. DNA for the CDR3: TGTGCCAGCAGGTTCCGGACGGGGAAGTCTGGGGCCAACGTCCTGACTTTC. Translation: CASRFRTGKSGANVLTF.

The chain uses TRBV7-2 and TRBJ2-2, with unresolved D. V was trimmed by 1 base and J by 0 bases, leaving 6 bases between them. There are 15 residues in the CDR3. Germline loops: CDR1 SGHTA, CDR2 FQGNSA. CDR3 amino acids: CASSLVTTNTGELFF. The CDR3 DNA reads as TGTGCCAGCAGCTTAGTGACAACGAACACCGGGGAGCTGTTTTTT.

V is TRBV4-1 and J is TRBJ1-1, with TRBD1 as a possible D gene (5 bases). Trimming took 4 bases from V and 6 from J, leaving 21 bases between them. CDR1 is MGHRA, CDR2 YSYEKL, per germline. The CDR3 is made up of 16 amino acids. Here the CDR3 reads CASSRGGLGVGAEAFF. CDR3 nucleotides: TGCGCCAGCAGCCGCGGGGGGTTGGGGGTCGGCGCTGAAGCTTTCTTT.

The sample holds a few counts of this clone. The rearrangement links TRBV5-6 to TRBJ2-7; TRBD1 aligns across 9 bases. Germline CDR1 reads SGHDT; CDR2 reads YYEEEE. The CDR3 length is 14 residues. Germline trimming cut 3 bases from V and 0 bases from J; bases unmatched to any gene: 1. CDR3 sequence (DNA): TGTGCCAGCAGCTGGGGACAGGGCTCCTACGAGCAGTACTTC. This encodes CASSWGQGSYEQYF.

DNA for the CDR3: TGTGCCAGCAGCGCCCCGGGTGGCTACACCTTC. This gives the protein CASSAPGGYTF. This chain joins TRBV7-2 and TRBJ1-2; D not resolved. This CDR3 contains 11 residues. Germline V lookup: CDR1 SGHTA, CDR2 FQGNSA. The V end lost 5 bases, the J end lost 7 bases, and 8 bases lay between the germline ends.

The V gene is TRBV6-5, the J gene TRBJ1-2, with D tentatively TRBD1 (5 bases). Germline V gene data show CDR1 as MNHEY and CDR2 as SVGAGI. Between the trimmed V and J ends, which lost 2 bases and 6 bases, there was a span of 10 bases. This CDR3 is built from 13 residues. In DNA form, the CDR3 reads TGTGCCAGCAGTTACGCTGGGGGGGATGGCTACACCTTC. Translating gives CASSYAGGDGYTF.

V and J are TRBV7-2 and TRBJ2-2; 10 bases are shared with TRBD1. Germline assignment: CDR1 SGHTA and CDR2 FQGNSA. V was clipped by 3 bases and J by 5 bases; unmatched bases: 0. This CDR3 is 14 amino acids long. This CDR3 reads CASSLDRGTGELFF. The CDR3 DNA reads TGTGCCAGCAGCTTGGACAGGGGGACCGGGGAGCTGTTTTTT.

This clone was recorded a few times. V is TRBV6-1 and J is TRBJ2-6; 8 bases are a match to TRBD1. V lost 0 bases to trimming and J lost 1 base; unmatched junction nucleotides: 5. Germline CDR1 reads MNHNS; CDR2 reads SASEGT. The CDR3 loop spans 18 amino acids. CDR3 amino acids: CASSEAGQVLSGANVLTF. The DNA for the CDR3 is TGTGCCAGCAGTGAAGCGGGACAGGTTCTTTCTGGGGCCAACGTCCTGACTTTC.

The chain uses TRBV9 and TRBJ1-1; 7 nucleotides agree with TRBD1. The CDR3 consists of 15 residues. CDR1 SGDLS and CDR2 YYNGEE come from the germline V gene. With V trimmed by 1 base and J by 2 bases, 5 bases remained unmatched. CDR3 protein: CASSVSTGLNTEAFF. The CDR3 DNA follows: TGTGCCAGCAGCGTATCGACAGGGCTAAACACTGAAGCTTTCTTT.